What follows is one T cell receptor (beta chain) and its context. The antigen remains undetermined. Free of recent acute infections or vaccinations, the donors were healthy HIV-negative adults. In the authors' methods: Without quality scores, immunoSEQ junctional reads could not be filtered like full-length reads. The method was immunoSEQ multiplex PCR; TCRdb's version includes in-frame clones alone and lacks a portion of them. The V and J calls and clone size were taken over from that table, and D and trimming were inferred from the DNA. This table holds 2 million to 3 million clones, under 95% found once. The data originate from a study of shared clonotypes between healthy human individuals. This CDR3 is 15 amino acids long. Per germline, CDR1 MNHNY and CDR2 SVGAGI (reference sequence). The V and J ends lost 2 bases and 0 bases respectively, with 8 bases between them. Study-wide findings and caveats: Some naive CD4 clonotypes, roughly 4.7%, turned up in common across several donors. Sampling covered blood only; tissue repertoires likely differ.

Sequencing was done on a sample of naive CD4+ T cells from PBMCs. Subset specified: CD45RA+ positively selected. The chain links TRBV6-6 to TRBJ1-3, with D possibly being TRBD1 (5 bases). The TCR was taken from a young man in good health. Some clones in this sample may be carry-over from other donors' samples. The CDR3 sequence: CASSYTGSSGNTIYF. In DNA, the CDR3 is TGTGCCAGCAGTTACACAGGAAGCTCTGGAAACACCATATATTTT.